This TCR beta chain emerged from a study of Graves' ophthalmopathy and Graves' hyperthyroidism. Broader study findings: A 13-signature model separated ophthalmopathy from stable hyperthyroidism, reaching roughly 85% sensitivity and almost 82% specificity cross-validated.

The CDR3 covers 14 residues. This clonotype came up a few times. As yet, its antigen is unknown. An end of the junction differs from the germline gene, which may be a read error. Amplification from RNA transcripts yielded the TCR beta CDR3 regions. A first-round RT-PCR used HTBI primers, followed by a second-round multiplex PCR. In TCRdb, the multiplex PCR reads were re-called with MiXCR into one record per CDR3 protein. The repertoire holds about 590,000 distinct CDR3 sequences, with approximately 35% as singletons. This chain connects TRBV12-3 or TRBV12-4 to TRBJ2-5, with TRBD2 matching over 10 bases. Sequenced material: peripheral blood or thyroid tissue (not recorded which). The clonotype was recovered from an adult man with Graves' hyperthyroidism. CDR3 nucleotide sequence: TGTGCCAGCAGTTTAGCGTTTAGCGGGGGGCCCCCCCGCTTC. Encoded protein: CASSLAFSGGPPRF.